This T cell receptor (beta chain) was retrieved from a study of blood T cells in healthy people across ages. General study findings and limits: The study found TCR beta diversity correlated strongly with naive T cell percentage. Because donor CMV status was unknown, expanded clonotype changes were possibly confounded.

To note about this clonotype: The antigen is undetermined.

With a J-beta primer mix and a sample-barcoded 5' primer, a second PCR ran about 7 to 11 cycles. TCRdb used MiXCR to reprocess the 5' RACE reads, holding one entry per CDR3 protein. This sample has about 800,000 distinct CDR3 sequences, with about three fifths found just once. Sequencing was performed on blood. The sequence derives from a man younger than 40 in good health.

The CDR3 sequence is CASSLTVYNEQFF. The DNA for the CDR3 is TGTGCCAGCAGTCTGACAGTATACAATGAGCAGTTCTTC. J is TRBJ2-1 and V is TRBV11-1; a possible D gene is TRBD1 (5 bases). The CDR3 is 13 amino acids. In germline, CDR1 is SGHAT, CDR2 FQDESV (reference sequence). V gave up 6 bases and J gave up 4 bases, with 10 bases separating them.